The next 18 T cell receptor beta chains were all read from a single sample in a study of CD8+ T cells in alopecia areata. Extracted RNA was reverse transcribed into cDNA, the sequencing template. Data came from immunoSEQ multiplex PCR; TCRdb stores just in-frame clones and leaves some out. Observed in the sample are approximately 110,000 clones, none of them singletons. Sequencing was done on a sample of lesional skin. The receptors derive from a C3H/HeJ mouse with alopecia areata. This mouse strain has H2-k as its MHC haplotype.

This clone was found a few times. Here the gene names and germline are mouse. This chain's CDR3 is CASERTANTGQLYF. The sequenced CDR3 bases are TGTGCCAGCGAAAGGACAGCAAACACCGGG. V and J are TRBV13-3 and TRBJ2-2; tentative D call: TRBD1 (6 bases). The CDR3 goes on 4 residues after the read ends, and that part is filled in from the germline J gene. The CDR3 has 14 residues. Per germline, CDR1 NNHDY and CDR2 SYVADS. With 7 bases removed from V and 0 bases from J, the gap between germline ends came to 10 bases.

Worth noting for this clone: The listed genes are named as in mouse. The read terminates 4 residues ahead of where the CDR3 ends, so the germline J gene completes it. The chain couples TRBV1 to TRBJ1-2; the D gene is possibly TRBD1 (6 bases). CDR1 is NSQYPW, CDR2 LRSPGD, per germline (reference sequence). Trimming pared 1 base from V and 3 bases from J, leaving 12 bases between. The CDR3 sequence is 15 residues long. CDR3 DNA (partial): TGCACCTGCAGTGCAGCCCCAGGGGTGGACTCC. As protein: CTCSAAPGVDS. The whole CDR3 protein is CTCSAAPGVDSDYTF.

This clone was seen only a few times. Here the gene names and germline are mouse. Sequencing ends 4 residues short of the CDR3 end; the germline J gene provides the rest. V is TRBV13-3 and J is TRBJ2-7; D remains ambiguous. There are 12 residues in the CDR3. Per germline, CDR1 NNHDY and CDR2 SYVADS. The chain's CDR3 is CASSIQDYEQYF. CDR3 DNA (partial): TGTGCCAGCAGTATCCAGGATTAT.

This clone appeared many times. The gene names here belong to mouse. The read stops 4 residues short of the end of the CDR3; the missing end is completed from the germline J gene. V and J are TRBV13-3 and TRBJ2-3, with D perhaps matching TRBD1 (6 bases). CDR1 and CDR2 from the germline V gene are NNHDY and SYVADS. V was cut by 0 bases and J by 4 bases, with 9 bases left in between. The CDR3 contains 14 residues. CDR3 DNA, as far as it was read: TGTGCCAGCAGTGATGCTGGGACAACAGAA. This sequence encodes CASSDAGTTE. The entire CDR3 reads CASSDAGTTETLYF.

This clone was picked up many times. These gene names are mouse names. The sequenced fragment ends 4 residues before the CDR3 boundary, so the rest is inferred from the germline J gene. V and J are TRBV12-1 and TRBJ1-2; a possible D gene is TRBD1 (5 bases). This CDR3 is built from 13 residues. The V end lost 1 base, the J end lost 0 bases, and 5 bases lay between the germline ends. Germline V gene data show CDR1 as SGHSN and CDR2 as HYEKVE. The CDR3 is CASSLTANSDYTF. The CDR3 bases that were read are TGTGCCAGCTCTCTGACAGCAAACTCC.

The table lists this clone with many counts. Gene names are the mouse ones. The sequenced fragment ends 4 residues before the CDR3 boundary, so the rest is inferred from the germline J gene. The chain combines TRBV1 with TRBJ1-1; D possibly corresponds to TRBD1 (5 bases). The CDR3 sequence is 14 residues long. Germline V CDR1 and CDR2: NSQYPW, LRSPGD (reference sequence). The germline V and J ends were trimmed by 0 bases and 3 bases, with 8 bases remaining between them. The CDR3 bases that were read are TGCACCTGCAGTGCAGATTTGGGGGACACA. This encodes CTCSADLGDT. In full, the CDR3 reads CTCSADLGDTEVFF.

Comments on this clone: The genes are named according to mouse. The read is 4 residues too short to cover the CDR3 end, so that end is filled in from the germline J gene. The V gene is TRBV19, the J gene TRBJ2-7; 11 positions agree with TRBD1. This CDR3 is 17 amino acids long. Germline CDR1 is FNHDT and CDR2 is SITEND (reference sequence). Losses at the gene ends were 2 bases for V and 1 base for J; bases not matched to a gene: 8. Partial CDR3 DNA: TGTGCCAGCAGTATCTGGACAGGGGGCGCAGATTCCTAT. Amino acid sequence: CASSIWTGGADSY. The entire CDR3 reads CASSIWTGGADSYEQYF.

A note on this clone: Mouse gene names and germline throughout. The read ends 4 residues before the CDR3 terminus; that terminus is restored from the germline J gene. Within the sample, other DNA sequences also encode this same CDR3. This chain joins TRBV17 and TRBJ1-1, with 8 bases identical to TRBD1. The CDR3 is 14 residues long. From germline, CDR1 is MNHDT and CDR2 YYDKIL. V dropped 3 bases and J dropped 1; count of bases not matched to a gene: 1. CDR3 in amino acids: CASSSDRGNTEVFF. Partial CDR3 DNA: TGTGCTAGCAGTAGTGACAGGGGAAACACA. The whole variable domain, filled in from reference TRBV17 and TRBJ1-1, reads DTTVKQNPRYKLARVGKPVNLICSQTMNHDTMYWYQKKPNQAPKLLLFYYDKILNREADTFEKFQSSRPNNSFCSLYIGSAGLEYSAMYLCASSSDRGNTEVFFGKGTRLTVV.

This clone turned up a few times. Germline and genes here are mouse. Partial CDR3 DNA: TGCACCTGCAGTGGAAACAGGGGCGGGTCC. Translation gives CTCSGNRGGS. The full CDR3 protein is CTCSGNRGGSDYTF. The V gene is TRBV1, the J gene TRBJ1-2; TRBD1 agrees at 7 bases. The CDR3 goes on 4 residues after the read ends, and that part is filled in from the germline J gene. The germline V gene has CDR1 NSQYPW and CDR2 LRSPGD (reference sequence). This CDR3 has 14 amino acids.

This clone was recorded a few times. Mouse germline and gene names are used. The read is 4 residues too short to cover the CDR3 end, so that end is filled in from the germline J gene. This chain joins TRBV1 and TRBJ1-1; weak D call: TRBD1 (5 bases). The CDR3 consists of 15 residues. Looked up from germline, CDR1 is NSQYPW and CDR2 is LRSPGD (reference sequence). V was pared by 3 bases and J by 3 bases, with 14 bases between. The part of the CDR3 DNA that was read is TGCACCTGCAGTGCCCCGCGCAGGGCGGACACA. This gives the protein CTCSAPRRADT. The entire CDR3 reads CTCSAPRRADTEVFF.

Turning to this clone: TCRdb's protein does not match the DNA translation at residue 9; the protein provided is translated from the DNA. The genes are named according to mouse. The read stops 3 residues short of the end of the CDR3; the missing end is completed from the germline J gene. The genes are TRBV13-1 and TRBJ1-3; D is unresolved. Germline lookup yields CDR1 NSHNY and CDR2 SYGAGN. The V end was cut by 4 bases, the J end by 4 bases, with 6 bases between. This CDR3 contains 12 residues. This chain's CDR3 is CASSTTGNTLYF. Incomplete CDR3 DNA: TGTGCCAGCAGTACGACAGGAAATACG.

In its sample, this clone was seen a few times. Gene names and germline match the mouse. The read halts 4 residues ahead of the CDR3 end, with the missing end drawn from the germline J gene. V gene TRBV13-1 combines with J gene TRBJ2-1; 7 bases agree with TRBD1. This CDR3 is 14 amino acids long. The V gene's germline CDR1 is NSHNY and CDR2 SYGAGN. Losses at the gene ends were 1 base for V and 4 bases for J; bases not matched to a gene: 2. CDR3 DNA (partial): TGTGCCAGCAGTGATCACAGGGGATATGCT. Its translation is CASSDHRGYA. The complete CDR3 sequence is CASSDHRGYAEQFF.

The sample holds many counts of this clone. Gene and germline names: mouse. Read data end 4 residues before the CDR3 end; the end is taken from the germline J gene. The chain recombines TRBV13-3 with TRBJ1-1, with 8 bases fitting TRBD1. With 6 bases clipped from V and 0 bases from J, the junction kept 7 bases outside the gene matches. Germline lookup yields CDR1 NNHDY and CDR2 SYVADS. CDR3 length equals 15 residues. The CDR3 protein is CASKRTGSKNTEVFF. CDR3 bases read: TGTGCCAGCAAGAGGACAGGGAGCAAGAACACA.

Remarks on this clone: The gene names here belong to mouse. With the read ending 4 residues before the CDR3 end, the germline J gene is used to fill in that end. This chain joins TRBV13-1 and TRBJ2-5; TRBD2 matches 9 bases. This CDR3 is 14 amino acids long. Germline V gene data show CDR1 as NSHNY and CDR2 as SYGAGN. Trimming cost V 2 bases and J 3 bases; bases outside gene matches: 1. The sequenced part of the CDR3 DNA is TGTGCCAGCAGTGACGGGACTGGGCAAGAC. Translated: CASSDGTGQD. In full, the CDR3 is CASSDGTGQDTQYF.

On this clone itself: The genes are named according to mouse. The read terminates 4 residues ahead of where the CDR3 ends, so the germline J gene completes it. V and J are TRBV19 and TRBJ1-1; 9 bases fit TRBD1. This CDR3 is 15 amino acids long. The V gene's germline CDR1 is FNHDT and CDR2 SITEND (reference sequence). The DNA read from the CDR3 is TGTGCCAGCAGTATAGAGGGGACAGGGCGGACA. As protein: CASSIEGTGRT. The whole CDR3 protein reads CASSIEGTGRTEVFF.

The sample holds a few counts of this clone. Gene labels here are mouse ones. With the read ending 4 residues before the CDR3 end, the germline J gene is used to fill in that end. V gene TRBV13-1 combines with J gene TRBJ2-7; D is possibly TRBD2 (6 bases). Germline lookup yields CDR1 NSHNY and CDR2 SYGAGN. V gave up 3 bases and J gave up 0 bases, with 10 bases separating them. CDR3 length: 14 amino acids. CDR3 DNA (partial): TGTGCCAGCAGTGGGGACTTTAGCTCCTAT. Amino acid sequence: CASSGDFSSY. Given in full, the CDR3 is CASSGDFSSYEQYF.

Turning to this clone: Gene names are mouse gene names. The missing CDR3 end, 4 residues past where the read stops, is filled in from the germline J gene. The chain couples TRBV13-3 to TRBJ1-4, with TRBD1 matching over 7 bases. Germline values: CDR1 NNHDY, CDR2 SYVADS. The CDR3 length is 13 residues. The covered CDR3 bases are TGTGCCAGCAGCCCGGGACAGTCCGAA. Its translation: CASSPGQSE. The CDR3 in its entirety is CASSPGQSERLFF.

Worth noting for this clone: Mouse gene names apply. Coverage ceases 4 residues before the CDR3 finishes, and the germline J gene fills in the end. V is TRBV13-3 and J is TRBJ2-4, with TRBD2 matching 7 bases. Per the germline V gene, CDR1 is NNHDY and CDR2 is SYVADS. The CDR3 totals 13 residues. Here the CDR3 reads CASRAGTENTLYF. CDR3 DNA (partial): TGTGCCAGCAGAGCCGGGACTGAGAAC.